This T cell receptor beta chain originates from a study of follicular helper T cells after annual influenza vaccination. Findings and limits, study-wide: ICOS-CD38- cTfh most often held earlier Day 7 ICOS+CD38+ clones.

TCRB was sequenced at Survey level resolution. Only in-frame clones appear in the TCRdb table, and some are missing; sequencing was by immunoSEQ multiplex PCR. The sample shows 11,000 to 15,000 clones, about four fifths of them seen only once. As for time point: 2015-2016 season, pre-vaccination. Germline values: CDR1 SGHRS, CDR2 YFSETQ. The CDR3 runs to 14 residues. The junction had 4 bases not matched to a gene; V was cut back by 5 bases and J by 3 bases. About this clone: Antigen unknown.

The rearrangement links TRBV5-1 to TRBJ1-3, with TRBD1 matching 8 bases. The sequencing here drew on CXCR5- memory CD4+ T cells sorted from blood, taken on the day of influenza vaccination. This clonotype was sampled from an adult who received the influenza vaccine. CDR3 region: CASRGTGDGNTIYF. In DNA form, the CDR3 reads TGCGCCAGCAGGGGGACAGGAGATGGAAACACCATATATTTT.